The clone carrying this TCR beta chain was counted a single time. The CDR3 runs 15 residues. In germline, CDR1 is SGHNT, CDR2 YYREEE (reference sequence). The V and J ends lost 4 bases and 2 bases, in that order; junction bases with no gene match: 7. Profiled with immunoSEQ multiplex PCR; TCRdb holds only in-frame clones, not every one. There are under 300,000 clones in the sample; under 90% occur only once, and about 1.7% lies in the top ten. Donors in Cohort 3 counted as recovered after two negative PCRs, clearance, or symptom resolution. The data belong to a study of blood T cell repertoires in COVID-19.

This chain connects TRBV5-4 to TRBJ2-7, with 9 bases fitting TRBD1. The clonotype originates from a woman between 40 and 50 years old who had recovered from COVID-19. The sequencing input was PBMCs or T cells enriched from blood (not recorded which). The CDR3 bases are TGTGCCAGCAGCCCACAGGGGGCAGGGACCTACGAGCAGTACTTC. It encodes CASSPQGAGTYEQYF.